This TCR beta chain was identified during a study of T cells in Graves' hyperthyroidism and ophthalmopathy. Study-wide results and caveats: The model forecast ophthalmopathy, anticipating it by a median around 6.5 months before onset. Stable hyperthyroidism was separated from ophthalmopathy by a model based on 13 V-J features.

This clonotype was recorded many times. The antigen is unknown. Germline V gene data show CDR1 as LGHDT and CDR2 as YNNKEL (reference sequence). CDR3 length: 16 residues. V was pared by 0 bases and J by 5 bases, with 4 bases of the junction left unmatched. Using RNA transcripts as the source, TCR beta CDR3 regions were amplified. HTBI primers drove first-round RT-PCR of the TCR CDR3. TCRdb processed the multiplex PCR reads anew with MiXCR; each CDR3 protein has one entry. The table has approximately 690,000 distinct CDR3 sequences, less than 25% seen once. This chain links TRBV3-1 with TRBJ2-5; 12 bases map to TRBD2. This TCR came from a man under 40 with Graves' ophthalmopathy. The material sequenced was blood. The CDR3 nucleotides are TGTGCCAGCAGCCAAGAAACTAGCGGGAGGAAGGAGACCCAGTACTTC. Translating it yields CASSQETSGRKETQYF.